This is a list of T cell receptor beta chains from one sample in a study of monozygotic twins with cystic fibrosis. Repertoires were generated with immunoSEQ multiplex PCR, while TCRdb's copy carries only in-frame clones and drops some. The sample contains around 34,000 clones, under 95% of which appear only once. The specimen was blood. The receptor source for this set is a girl aged 2 to 9 with cystic fibrosis. The CDR3 runs from the conserved cysteine through the conserved F or W. Each record gives: clone size, J gene, V gene, D gene, CDR3 protein. A D gene is named only where the DNA matches it firmly. Where a row states a size, it is once, few, many or the class of an expanded clone; other rows omit it.

abundance: .
j_gene: TRBJ1-1
v_gene: TRBV9
d_gene: TRBD1
CDR3aa: CASRGEDRENTEAFF

abundance: .
j_gene: TRBJ2-3
v_gene: TRBV30
d_gene: .
CDR3aa: CAWSEAPRLDTQYF

abundance: .
j_gene: TRBJ2-7
v_gene: TRBV7-9
d_gene: .
CDR3aa: CASGDGRGAPHDF

abundance: .
j_gene: TRBJ2-7
v_gene: TRBV5-1
d_gene: TRBD1
CDR3aa: CASSFRDRGSWEQYF

abundance: .
j_gene: TRBJ1-5
v_gene: TRBV12-5
d_gene: .
CDR3aa: CASGLGPTNQPQHF

abundance: .
j_gene: TRBJ1-5
v_gene: TRBV6-1
d_gene: TRBD1
CDR3aa: CASSEGDSRYSNQPQHF

abundance: .
j_gene: TRBJ2-2
v_gene: TRBV30
d_gene: TRBD1
CDR3aa: CAWRSTGGITGELFF

abundance: few
j_gene: TRBJ1-3
v_gene: TRBV9
d_gene: .
CDR3aa: CASSTQQGRLGNTIYF

abundance: .
j_gene: TRBJ1-1
v_gene: TRBV4-3
d_gene: TRBD1
CDR3aa: CASSQLQGHTEAFF

abundance: .
j_gene: TRBJ1-1
v_gene: TRBV4-1
d_gene: .
CDR3aa: CASSQFIATEAFF

abundance: .
j_gene: TRBJ1-3
v_gene: TRBV14
d_gene: .
CDR3aa: CASSHQGRASGNTIYF

abundance: .
j_gene: TRBJ1-5
v_gene: TRBV28
d_gene: .
CDR3aa: CASSPPGVVSNQPQHF

abundance: .
j_gene: TRBJ1-2
v_gene: TRBV5-4
d_gene: .
CDR3aa: CASSAGRGYGYTF

abundance: once
j_gene: TRBJ1-4
v_gene: TRBV6-6
d_gene: .
CDR3aa: CASSYTKGFNEKLFF

abundance: .
j_gene: TRBJ2-1
v_gene: TRBV4-3
d_gene: TRBD2
CDR3aa: CASSQEDEELAGYNEQFF

abundance: .
j_gene: TRBJ1-6
v_gene: TRBV5-1
d_gene: .
CDR3aa: CASSLDKADNSPLHF

abundance: .
j_gene: TRBJ2-7
v_gene: TRBV11-2
d_gene: .
CDR3aa: CASSDDSPYEQYF

abundance: .
j_gene: TRBJ2-1
v_gene: TRBV6-1
d_gene: TRBD1
CDR3aa: CASSGWTGSSYNEQFF

abundance: .
j_gene: TRBJ1-6
v_gene: TRBV7-2
d_gene: .
CDR3aa: CASSRGDLLGSPLHF

abundance: .
j_gene: TRBJ1-6
v_gene: TRBV6-5
d_gene: TRBD1
CDR3aa: CASSYSTGVETPLHF

abundance: .
j_gene: TRBJ1-2
v_gene: TRBV5-4
d_gene: .
CDR3aa: CASSLTDSPNYGYTF

abundance: .
j_gene: TRBJ2-7
v_gene: TRBV7-2
d_gene: .
CDR3aa: CASSLGTGARYEQYF

abundance: once
j_gene: TRBJ2-7
v_gene: TRBV5-4
d_gene: TRBD1
CDR3aa: CASSPGTGSEQYF

abundance: .
j_gene: TRBJ2-5
v_gene: TRBV9
d_gene: .
CDR3aa: CASSVAGVQETQYF

abundance: .
j_gene: TRBJ2-7
v_gene: TRBV28
d_gene: .
CDR3aa: CASSARGYEQYF

abundance: .
j_gene: TRBJ2-7
v_gene: TRBV2
d_gene: .
CDR3aa: CASSLGDEQYF

abundance: .
j_gene: TRBJ2-5
v_gene: TRBV5-1
d_gene: .
CDR3aa: CASSLEAAQETQYF

abundance: .
j_gene: TRBJ1-4
v_gene: TRBV19
d_gene: .
CDR3aa: CASSTRRMPNEKLFF

abundance: .
j_gene: TRBJ1-5
v_gene: TRBV5-6
d_gene: .
CDR3aa: CASSLGSDIYQPQHF

abundance: .
j_gene: TRBJ2-2
v_gene: TRBV7-2
d_gene: .
CDR3aa: CASSLMESTGELFF

abundance: .
j_gene: TRBJ1-2
v_gene: TRBV7-9
d_gene: TRBD1
CDR3aa: CASSLNLDRRVYGYTF

abundance: .
j_gene: TRBJ2-7
v_gene: TRBV11-2
d_gene: TRBD1
CDR3aa: CASSFGDRAYEQYF

abundance: once
j_gene: TRBJ1-2
v_gene: TRBV27
d_gene: TRBD1
CDR3aa: CASSLTGGGVYGYTF

abundance: .
j_gene: TRBJ2-3
v_gene: TRBV11-1
d_gene: .
CDR3aa: CASSSPRGFFDTQYF

abundance: .
j_gene: TRBJ2-1
v_gene: TRBV4-1
d_gene: TRBD2
CDR3aa: CASSPLSGRDYNEQFF

abundance: .
j_gene: TRBJ2-1
v_gene: TRBV5-6
d_gene: .
CDR3aa: CASSLKRGDPGFF

abundance: .
j_gene: TRBJ1-1
v_gene: TRBV4-1
d_gene: .
CDR3aa: CASSQGPGQTEAFF

abundance: .
j_gene: TRBJ1-5
v_gene: TRBV6-1
d_gene: .
CDR3aa: CATREGQPQHF

abundance: .
j_gene: TRBJ1-2
v_gene: TRBV27
d_gene: .
CDR3aa: CASSLGRGRGYTF

abundance: .
j_gene: TRBJ1-2
v_gene: TRBV30
d_gene: .
CDR3aa: CAWSVRLGYTF

abundance: few
j_gene: TRBJ1-2
v_gene: TRBV15
d_gene: .
CDR3aa: CATSSPGTQRVYGYTF

abundance: .
j_gene: TRBJ1-2
v_gene: TRBV27
d_gene: TRBD1
CDR3aa: CASSLDRGYGYTF